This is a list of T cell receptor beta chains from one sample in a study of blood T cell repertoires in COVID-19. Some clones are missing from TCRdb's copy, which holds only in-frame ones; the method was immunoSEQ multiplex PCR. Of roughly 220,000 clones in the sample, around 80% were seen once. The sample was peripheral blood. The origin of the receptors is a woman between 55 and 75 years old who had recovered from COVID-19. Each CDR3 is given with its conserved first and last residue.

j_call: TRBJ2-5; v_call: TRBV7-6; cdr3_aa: CASSPPRGYQETQYF
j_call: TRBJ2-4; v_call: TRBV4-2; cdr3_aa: CASSQDQGGAKNIQYF
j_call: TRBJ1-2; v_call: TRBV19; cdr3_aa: CASRNDRELDTF
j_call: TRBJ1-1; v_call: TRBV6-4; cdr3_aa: CAGGRRDNTEAFF
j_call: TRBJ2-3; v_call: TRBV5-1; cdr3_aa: CASERGDSDTQYF
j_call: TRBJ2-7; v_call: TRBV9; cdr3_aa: CASSVVGRGDEQYF
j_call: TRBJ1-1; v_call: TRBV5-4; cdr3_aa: CASSDGTGGRNTEAFF
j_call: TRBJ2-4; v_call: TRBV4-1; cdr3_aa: CASSPSGKNIQYF
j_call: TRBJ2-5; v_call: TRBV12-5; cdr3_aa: CASGLAGLSGYQETQYF
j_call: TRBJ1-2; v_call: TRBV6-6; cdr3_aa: CASSYSGQGAGYTF
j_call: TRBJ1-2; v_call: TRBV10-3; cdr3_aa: CAISEEGQNYGYTF
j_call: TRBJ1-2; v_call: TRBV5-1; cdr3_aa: CASSQDRYGYTF
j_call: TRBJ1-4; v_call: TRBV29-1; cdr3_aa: CSVADGTAYGKLFF
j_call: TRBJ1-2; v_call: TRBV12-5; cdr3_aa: CASGDRGGYGYTF
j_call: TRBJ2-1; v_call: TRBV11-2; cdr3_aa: CASRKSFGVGTVDNEQFF
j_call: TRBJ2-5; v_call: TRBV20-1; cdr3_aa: CSASWGGGSETQYF